Presented here are 31 T cell receptor beta chains from one specimen sequenced in a study of blood T cell repertoires in COVID-19. Clones were read by immunoSEQ multiplex PCR, and TCRdb kept only the in-frame ones, dropping some. The sample records about 220,000 clones, over 75% being singletons. The material sequenced was peripheral blood. The receptor source for this set is a woman in her seventies with COVID-19, enrolled during active disease.

The rearrangement joins TRBV7-9 to TRBJ2-7, with 14 bases that match TRBD2. This CDR3 region has 19 residues. Germline trimming cut 11 bases from V and 2 bases from J; bases unmatched to any gene: 20. Looked up from germline, CDR1 is SEHNR and CDR2 is FQNEAQ (reference sequence). CDR3 DNA: TGTGCCGGACAACCCTTGGGACTAGCGGGGGCCAGGAACGCCTACGAGCAGTACTTC. It specifies CAGQPLGLAGARNAYEQYF.

V usage is TRBV3-1 (or the pseudogene TRBV3-2) and J usage is TRBJ2-7, with 7 bases that match TRBD1. Germline assignment: CDR1 LGHDT and CDR2 YNNKEL (reference sequence). J was trimmed by 6 bases and V by 2 bases; bases with no gene match: 10. The CDR3 totals 15 residues. The CDR3 loop reads CASSQYSGTVGEQYF. The CDR3 DNA is TGTGCCAGCAGCCAATACTCCGGGACAGTGGGCGAGCAGTACTTC.

This clone appeared a single time. The CDR3 spells CAGVQARDEKLFF. The CDR3, as DNA: TGTGCCGGCGTACAGGCCAGGGATGAAAAACTGTTTTTT. This chain joins TRBV30 and TRBJ1-4; D may be TRBD1 (5 bases). The germline V and J ends were trimmed by 8 bases and 6 bases, with 16 bases remaining between them. Germline V lookup: CDR1 GTSNPN, CDR2 SVGIG (reference sequence). The CDR3 consists of 13 residues.

The chain has TRBV21-1 and TRBJ1-4. TRBV21-1 represents a pseudogene. The CDR3 length is 12 residues. As DNA, the CDR3 is TGTGCCAGCAGCAAAACGAGGGAAAAACTGTTTTTT. This encodes CASSKTREKLFF.

The V and J genes are TRBV13 and TRBJ1-1; maybe TRBD1 (6 bases). This CDR3 contains 15 residues. Trimming removed 5 bases at V and 4 bases at J, with 17 bases between. In germline, CDR1 is PRHDT, CDR2 FYEKMQ (reference sequence). The CDR3 nucleotides are TGTGCCAGCAGCGGAAGATCTACAGGGCTCACTGAAGCTTTCTTT. It encodes CASSGRSTGLTEAFF.

This sequence joins TRBV5-6 and TRBJ2-7, with a tentative D call TRBD1 (8 bases). This CDR3 contains 14 residues. Per germline, CDR1 SGHDT and CDR2 YYEEEE. Deletions cut 4 bases from V and 6 bases from J, with 17 bases between. The chain's CDR3 is CASSRRTGRGEQYF. CDR3 coding DNA: TGTGCCAGCAGCCGTCGGACAGGGAGGGGCGAGCAGTACTTC. Filled out from reference TRBV5-6 and TRBJ2-7, the complete variable domain reads DAGVTQSPTHLIKTRGQQVTLRCSPKSGHDTVSWYQQALGQGPQFIFQYYEEEERQRGNFPDRFSGHQFPNYSSELNVNALLLGDSALYLCASSRRTGRGEQYFGPGTRLTVT.

The V and J genes are TRBV2 and TRBJ2-7; D perhaps matches TRBD1 (5 bases). The CDR3 runs 15 residues. The germline V gene has CDR1 SNHLY and CDR2 FYNNEI. Trimming took 4 bases from V and 0 from J, leaving 13 bases between them. This chain's CDR3 is CASSVQGRSSYEQYF. CDR3 DNA: TGTGCCAGCAGTGTCCAGGGCAGATCCTCCTACGAGCAGTACTTC.

The rearrangement uses TRBV2 and TRBJ1-1, with D unclear. V shed 2 bases and J shed 3 bases, with 10 bases lying between them. CDR1 is SNHLY and CDR2 is FYNNEI in the germline V gene. The CDR3 is made up of 14 amino acids. CDR3 sequence reads: CASSESRRDTEAFF. The DNA for the CDR3 is TGTGCCAGCAGTGAAAGCCGTCGGGACACTGAAGCTTTCTTT. The whole variable domain, remainder taken from reference TRBV2 and TRBJ1-1, is EPEVTQTPSHQVTQMGQEVILRCVPISNHLYFYWYRQILGQKVEFLVSFYNNEISEKSEIFDDQFSVERPDGSNFTLKIRSTKLEDSAMYFCASSESRRDTEAFFGQGTRLTVV.

CDR3 protein: CASSDNGYGYTF. The CDR3 DNA follows: TGTGCCAGCAGTGACAACGGCTATGGCTACACCTTC. This chain uses TRBV6-1 with TRBJ1-2, with D uncertain. The V end lost 3 bases, the J end lost 4 bases, and 6 bases lay between the germline ends. Germline V gene data show CDR1 as MNHNS and CDR2 as SASEGT. The CDR3 spans 12 residues.

The genes are TRBV7-8 and TRBJ2-7; TRBD1 is a possible D gene (5 bases). The CDR3 is 15 residues long. Germline values: CDR1 SGHVS, CDR2 FQNEAQ. V was trimmed by 5 bases and J by 0 bases, leaving 14 bases between them. The CDR3 is CASSVGRAYSYEQYF. CDR3 in DNA: TGTGCCAGCAGCGTCGGCAGGGCATACTCCTACGAGCAGTACTTC.

The rearrangement links TRBV7-2 to TRBJ2-1; D is perhaps TRBD2 (5 bases). The CDR3 is 15 residues long. CDR1 and CDR2 from the germline V gene are SGHTA and FQGNSA. Trimming stripped 4 bases from V and 0 bases from J, with 10 bases between. CDR3 residues: CASSSTAGSYNEQFF. CDR3 bases: TGTGCCAGCAGCTCGACCGCGGGCTCCTACAATGAGCAGTTCTTC.

The chain is built from TRBV19 and TRBJ1-5; maybe TRBD1 (6 bases). Deletions cut 8 bases from V and 6 bases from J, with 14 bases between. This CDR3 has 13 residues. The germline V gene encodes CDR1 LNHDA and CDR2 SQIVND (reference sequence). CDR3 loop: CASSTGRSQPQHF. The CDR3 DNA is TGTGCCAGTTCGACAGGCCGGAGTCAGCCCCAGCATTTT.

The V and J genes are TRBV19 and TRBJ1-3; 8 bases fit TRBD1. The germline gives CDR1 LNHDA, CDR2 SQIVND (reference sequence). Trimming at V came to 6 bases and at J to 3 bases, leaving 7 bases not matched to a gene. This CDR3 is 15 amino acids long. CDR3 sequence (DNA): TGTGCCAGTAGCAATCAGGGGGCTTTTGGAAACACCATATATTTT. Protein product: CASSNQGAFGNTIYF.

The V gene is TRBV5-1, the J gene TRBJ2-1, with 12 bases matching TRBD2. With V trimmed by 0 bases and J by 6 bases, 4 bases remained unmatched. This CDR3 region has 16 residues. Germline-derived CDR1 and CDR2 are SGHRS and YFSETQ. CDR3 coding DNA: TGCGCCAGCAGCTTGGCTAGCGGGGGGGCCTCCAATGAGCAGTTCTTC. Protein sequence: CASSLASGGASNEQFF.

This rearrangement joins TRBV6-2 or TRBV6-3 to TRBJ2-7; weak D call: TRBD1 (5 bases). Trimming shortened V by 2 bases and J by 6 bases, and 11 bases separated the two germline ends. CDR3 length: 13 amino acids. The germline CDR1 and CDR2 sequences are MNHEY and SVGEGT. Written as DNA, the CDR3 is TGTGCCAGCAGTTACCCAGGGTTTAGCGAGCAGTACTTC. Protein product: CASSYPGFSEQYF.

The chain recombines TRBV11-3 with TRBJ2-3; D unresolved. Per germline, CDR1 SGHNT and CDR2 YENEEA. The CDR3 totals 12 residues. V lost 2 bases to trimming and J lost 4 bases, with 4 bases between them. The CDR3 loop reads CASSLYADTQYF. CDR3 DNA sequence: TGTGCCAGCAGCTTATATGCAGATACGCAGTATTTT.

This chain uses TRBV5-6 with TRBJ2-7, with 7 bases fitting TRBD2. The CDR3 totals 13 residues. V was pared by 4 bases and J by 9 bases, with 10 bases of the junction left unmatched. The germline gives CDR1 SGHDT, CDR2 YYEEEE. The CDR3 loop is CASSGGPWEGQYF. Here the CDR3 DNA reads TGTGCCAGCAGCGGGGGACCCTGGGAGGGGCAGTACTTC.

This clone was found a few times. The chain employs TRBV4-3 and TRBJ2-1, with 7 bases identical to TRBD2. Germline CDR1 reads LGHNA; CDR2 reads YSLEER. This CDR3 is built from 15 residues. The V gene end was trimmed by 4 bases and the J gene end by 4 bases; junction bases not matched to a gene: 7. The CDR3 is CASSPAGDRYNEQFF. As DNA, the CDR3 is TGCGCCAGCAGCCCCGCGGGGGACCGGTACAATGAGCAGTTCTTC.

V and J are TRBV11-2 and TRBJ2-5, with D possibly TRBD2 on 6 matching bases. Deletions cut 1 base from V and 2 bases from J, with 8 bases between. Germline V gene sequence: CDR1 SGHAT, CDR2 FQNNGV. CDR3 size: 14 residues. CDR3 bases: TGTGCCAGCAGCTTAGGAGGGACTCAAGAGACCCAGTACTTC. Protein sequence: CASSLGGTQETQYF.

This clone has ten or more counts. The gene calls are TRBV20-1 and TRBJ2-3; TRBD2 aligns across 7 bases. Unmatched junction bases numbered 1, after V lost 4 bases and J lost 6 bases. Germline CDR1 reads DFQATT; CDR2 reads SNEGSKA (reference sequence). This CDR3 is 11 amino acids long. The CDR3 protein is CSAIAGDTQYF. The CDR3 DNA follows: TGCAGTGCTATAGCGGGCGATACGCAGTATTTT.

The rearrangement joins TRBV28 to TRBJ2-2, with TRBD1 as a possible D gene (6 bases). This CDR3 comprises 15 residues. Germline CDR1 and CDR2: MDHEN and SYDVKM. The V and J ends lost 5 bases and 4 bases respectively, with 14 bases between them. Here the CDR3 DNA reads TGTGCCAGCAGTCCCCGGACAGACTTCACCGGGGAGCTGTTTTTT. Protein: CASSPRTDFTGELFF.

This clone was counted a few times. V usage is TRBV6-5 and J usage is TRBJ1-2; 7 bases are shared with TRBD1. The junction had 12 bases not matched to a gene; V was cut back by 6 bases and J by 8 bases. The CDR3 totals 14 residues. CDR1 and CDR2 from the germline V gene are MNHEY and SVGAGI. The CDR3 reads CASRPLGTVLGYTF. CDR3 in DNA: TGTGCCAGCAGGCCACTCGGGACAGTCCTAGGCTACACCTTC.

This chain uses TRBV29-1 with TRBJ2-3; TRBD1 matches 7 bases. The CDR3 runs 13 residues. Germline loops: CDR1 SQVTM, CDR2 ANQGSEA. V lost 7 bases to trimming and J lost 0 bases; unmatched junction nucleotides: 4. The CDR3 spells CSEGQVSTDTQYF. CDR3 bases: TGCAGCGAAGGACAGGTCAGCACAGATACGCAGTATTTT.

The genes are TRBV7-3 and TRBJ2-2; D unresolved. The CDR3 has 13 residues. Trimming removed 2 bases at V and 2 bases at J, with 3 bases between. CDR1 and CDR2 (germline): SGHTA, FQGTGA. The CDR3, as DNA: TGTGCCAGCAGCTTACTCAACACCGGGGAGCTGTTTTTT. Translated, it gives CASSLLNTGELFF.

The rearrangement joins TRBV5-1 to TRBJ2-3; 7 bases match TRBD1. The J segment lost 2 bases and the V segment lost 3 bases, leaving 3 bases of the junction unmatched. From germline, CDR1 is SGHRS and CDR2 YFSETQ. The length of the CDR3 is 14 residues. The CDR3: CASSWDSYTDTQYF. The CDR3 DNA follows: TGCGCCAGCAGCTGGGACAGTTACACAGATACGCAGTATTTT.

The V and J genes are TRBV7-3 and TRBJ2-3, with TRBD2 matching over 9 bases. The CDR3 runs 16 residues. The ends lost 2 bases at V and 1 base at J; junction bases unmatched: 4. Looked up from germline, CDR1 is SGHTA and CDR2 is FQGTGA. CDR3 DNA: TGTGCCAGCAGCTTAGATCCTAGCGGGGGCACAGATACGCAGTATTTT. It encodes CASSLDPSGGTDTQYF.

The chain recombines TRBV4-3 with TRBJ2-1, with 8 bases lining up with TRBD2. CDR1 is LGHNA, CDR2 YSLEER, per germline. Trimming took 1 base from V and 8 from J; bases not matched to a gene: 10. The CDR3 is made up of 16 amino acids. CDR3 coding DNA: TGCGCCAGCAGCCAAGTTGGAGCGGGGGCCCGCGATGAGCAGTTCTTC. Amino acids: CASSQVGAGARDEQFF.

The V call is TRBV28, the J call TRBJ1-2; 9 bases fit TRBD1. This CDR3 spans 14 amino acids. The junction had 7 bases not matched to a gene; V was cut back by 5 bases and J by 6 bases. Per the germline V gene, CDR1 is MDHEN and CDR2 is SYDVKM. The CDR3 loop is CASSLGQGRDGYTF. The CDR3 bases are TGTGCCAGCAGTCTAGGACAGGGGAGGGATGGCTACACCTTC.

This clone was found once. The CDR3 region is CASSLVGTSYEQYF. In DNA, the CDR3 is TGTGCCAGCAGCTTGGTTGGGACTTCCTACGAGCAGTACTTC. V gene TRBV5-5 combines with J gene TRBJ2-7; D is perhaps TRBD2 (6 bases). The CDR3 covers 14 residues. Trimming pared 0 bases from V and 1 base from J, leaving 8 bases between. The germline V gene encodes CDR1 SGHKS and CDR2 YYEKEE (reference sequence). Variable domain in full (rest from reference TRBV5-5 and TRBJ2-7): DAGVTQSPTHLIKTRGQQVTLRCSPISGHKSVSWYQQVLGQGPQFIFQYYEKEERGRGNFPDRFSARQFPNYSSELNVNALLLGDSALYLCASSLVGTSYEQYFGPGTRLTVT.

The gene calls are TRBV11-3 and TRBJ1-1; 8 bases are a match to TRBD1. The CDR3 contains 15 residues. Germline CDR1 reads SGHNT; CDR2 reads YENEEA. V lost 2 bases and J lost 3; bases outside the gene matches: 5. The CDR3 DNA reads as TGTGCCAGCAGCTTAAGACAGGGGTCGGACACTGAAGCTTTCTTT. Its translation: CASSLRQGSDTEAFF.

The chain links TRBV7-6 to TRBJ2-7, with TRBD2 matching over 7 bases. The CDR3 spans 15 residues. J lost 7 bases, V lost 2 bases, and 11 bases had no gene match. The germline gives CDR1 SGHVS, CDR2 FNYEAQ. The DNA for the CDR3 is TGTGCCAGCAGCTTACTGGCGGGAGAGATTCGGGAGCAGTACTTC. Its translation is CASSLLAGEIREQYF.